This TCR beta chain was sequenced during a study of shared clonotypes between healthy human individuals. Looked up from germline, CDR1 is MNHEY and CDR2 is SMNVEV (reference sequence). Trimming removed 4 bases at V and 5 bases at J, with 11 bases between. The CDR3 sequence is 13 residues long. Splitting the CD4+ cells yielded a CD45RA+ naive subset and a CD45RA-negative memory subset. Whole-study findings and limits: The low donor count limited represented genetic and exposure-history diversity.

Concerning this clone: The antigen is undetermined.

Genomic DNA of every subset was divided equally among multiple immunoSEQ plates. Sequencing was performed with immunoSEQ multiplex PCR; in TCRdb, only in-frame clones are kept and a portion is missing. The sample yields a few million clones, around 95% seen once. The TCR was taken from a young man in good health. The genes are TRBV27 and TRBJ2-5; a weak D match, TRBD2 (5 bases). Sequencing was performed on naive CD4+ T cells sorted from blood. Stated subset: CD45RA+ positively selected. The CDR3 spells CASSSLARETQYF. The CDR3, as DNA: TGTGCCAGCAGTTCCTTAGCGCGGGAGACCCAGTACTTC.